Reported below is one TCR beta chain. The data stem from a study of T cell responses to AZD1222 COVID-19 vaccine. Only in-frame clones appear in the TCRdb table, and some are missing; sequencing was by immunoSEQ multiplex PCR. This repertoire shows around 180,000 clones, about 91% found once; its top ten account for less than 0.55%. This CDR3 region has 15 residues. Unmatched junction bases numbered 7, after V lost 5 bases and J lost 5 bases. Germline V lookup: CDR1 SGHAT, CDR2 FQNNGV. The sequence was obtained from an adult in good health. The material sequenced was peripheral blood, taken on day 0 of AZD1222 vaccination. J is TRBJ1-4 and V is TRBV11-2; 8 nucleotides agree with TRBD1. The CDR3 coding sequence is TGTGCCAGCAGCCCCATCAGGACAGGGAATGAAAAACTGTTTTTT. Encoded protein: CASSPIRTGNEKLFF.